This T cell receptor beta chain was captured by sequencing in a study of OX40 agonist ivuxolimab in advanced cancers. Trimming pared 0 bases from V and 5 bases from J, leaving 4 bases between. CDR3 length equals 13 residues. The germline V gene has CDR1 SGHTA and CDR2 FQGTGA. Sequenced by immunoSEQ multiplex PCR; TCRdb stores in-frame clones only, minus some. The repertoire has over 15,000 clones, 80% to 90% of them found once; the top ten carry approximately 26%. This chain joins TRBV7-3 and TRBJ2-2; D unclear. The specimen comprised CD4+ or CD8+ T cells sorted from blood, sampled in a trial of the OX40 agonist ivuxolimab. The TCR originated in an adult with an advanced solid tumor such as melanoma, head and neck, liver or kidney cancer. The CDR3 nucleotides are TGTGCCAGCAGCTTAACAGGGACCGGGGAGCTGTTTTTT. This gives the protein CASSLTGTGELFF.